These 17 T cell receptor beta chains came from one sample sequenced in a study of shared clonotypes between healthy human individuals. Here immunoSEQ multiplex PCR was the method, and the copy in TCRdb shows in-frame clones only, minus some. The sample holds 2 million to 3 million clones, over 85% seen once. The sequenced sample was naive CD4+ T cells from PBMCs. This sample's subset: CD45RA+ positively selected. These receptors were collected from a man between 18 and 29 years old in good health. Some clones in this sample may be carry-over from other donors' samples.

This clone appeared once. The CDR3 DNA follows: TGTGCCACCAGCAGAGCCGCAGGGATTAATGAAAAACTGTTTTTT. Its protein is CATSRAAGINEKLFF. This chain connects TRBV15 to TRBJ1-4; D may be TRBD1 (5 bases). The CDR3 covers 15 residues. CDR1 is LNHNV, CDR2 YYDKDF, per germline (reference sequence). Between the trimmed V and J ends, which lost 1 base and 4 bases, there was a span of 10 bases. The full variable domain, in which reference TRBV15 and TRBJ1-4 provide the parts outside the CDR3, is DAMVIQNPRYQVTQFGKPVTLSCSQTLNHNVMYWYQQKSSQAPKLLFHYYDKDFNNEADTPDNFQSRRPNTSFCFLDIRSPGLGDTAMYLCATSRAAGINEKLFFGSGTQLSVL.

V is TRBV11-1 and J is TRBJ2-7, with a weak D call TRBD2 (5 bases). Germline CDR1 and CDR2: SGHAT and FQDESV (reference sequence). V was cut by 1 base and J by 7 bases, with 11 bases left in between. This CDR3 region has 13 residues. In nucleotides, the CDR3 is TGTGCCAGCAGCTTAGAGGACTCGGGAGAGCAGTACTTC. It specifies CASSLEDSGEQYF. The full variable domain, rest sourced from reference TRBV11-1 and TRBJ2-7, is EAEVAQSPRYKITEKSQAVAFWCDPISGHATLYWYRQILGQGPELLVQFQDESVVDDSQLPKDRFSAERLKGVDSTLKIQPAELGDSAMYLCASSLEDSGEQYFGPGTRLTVT.

V is TRBV7-2 and J is TRBJ2-7; the match to TRBD2 covers 14 bases. CDR1 and CDR2 from the germline V gene are SGHTA and FQGNSA. The ends lost 3 bases at V and 5 bases at J; junction bases unmatched: 0. The CDR3 has 14 residues. The chain's CDR3 is CASSLGLAGDEQYF. In DNA, the CDR3 is TGTGCCAGCAGCTTGGGACTAGCGGGAGACGAGCAGTACTTC.

CDR3 sequence: CASSLEGQGYTEAFF. The CDR3 DNA sequence: TGTGCCAGCAGCTTAGAGGGACAGGGATACACTGAAGCTTTCTTT. The chain links TRBV7-2 to TRBJ1-1; 9 bases line up with TRBD1. CDR1 is SGHTA and CDR2 is FQGNSA in the germline V gene. The V and J ends lost 1 base and 3 bases, in that order; junction bases with no gene match: 3. The CDR3 extends over 15 amino acids.

The V and J genes are TRBV6-5 and TRBJ1-5; TRBD1 might be the D (5 bases). This CDR3 has 14 amino acids. The V gene lost 4 bases and the J gene lost 2 bases, with 9 bases spanning the gap. CDR1 and CDR2 from the germline V gene are MNHEY and SVGAGI. The CDR3 DNA follows: TGTGCCAGCAGTTTTCGGGGCCGCAATCAGCCCCAGCATTTT. It encodes CASSFRGRNQPQHF.

To note about this clone: The same CDR3 can be traced to other DNA sequences in this sample. The chain recombines TRBV28 with TRBJ2-7; possibly TRBD1 for D (6 bases). The germline V and J ends were trimmed by 6 bases and 3 bases, with 9 bases remaining between them. Germline values: CDR1 MDHEN, CDR2 SYDVKM. The CDR3 contains 12 residues. As DNA, the CDR3 is TGTGCCAGCAGCAGGGGAATCTACGAGCAGTACTTC. Translation: CASSRGIYEQYF.

Note on this clone: The junction departs from germline at one end; a sequencing error may be responsible. The chain employs TRBV4-3 and TRBJ1-3; D not certain. Germline V CDR1 and CDR2: LGHNA, YSLEER. This CDR3 has 15 residues. The CDR3 sequence is CASSQASGSGNTIYF. CDR3 nucleotides: TGCGCCAGCAGCCAAGCCTCCGGGTCTGGGAACACCATATATTTT.

The chain recombines TRBV7-2 with TRBJ2-7; 9 positions match TRBD1. CDR3 length: 15 residues. The trim removed 4 bases at V and 6 bases at J, leaving 10 bases unmatched. Germline CDR1 reads SGHTA; CDR2 reads FQGNSA. For the CDR3, the DNA is TGTGCCAGCAGCTCGGCCCCGGGACAGGGAACCGAGCAGTACTTC. Translating gives CASSSAPGQGTEQYF.

The rearrangement uses TRBV10-3 and TRBJ2-1; TRBD2 matches at 7 bases. There are 16 residues in the CDR3. Germline V gene data show CDR1 as ENHRY and CDR2 as SYGVKD. After removal of 2 bases from V and 8 bases from J, the junction contained 12 bases not matched to a gene. The CDR3 loop reads CAISEQTKTGGYEQFF. The CDR3 nucleotides read TGTGCCATCAGTGAGCAGACAAAGACGGGAGGATATGAGCAGTTCTTC.

The chain employs TRBV7-2 and TRBJ2-5, with D possibly matching TRBD2 (6 bases). V was trimmed by 3 bases and J by 2 bases, leaving 13 bases between them. From germline, CDR1 is SGHTA and CDR2 FQGNSA. The CDR3 contains 15 residues. The CDR3 region has the DNA TGTGCCAGCAGCTTTATTGGCGGGGATCAAGAGACCCAGTACTTC. This encodes CASSFIGGDQETQYF.

The chain links TRBV4-1 to TRBJ2-5; D gene unclear. Germline values: CDR1 MGHRA, CDR2 YSYEKL. Trimming removed 0 bases from V and 6 bases from J, with 11 bases in between. There are 14 residues in the CDR3. DNA for the CDR3: TGCGCCAGCAGCCAAGAGGTGGCCGAGCAGACCCAGTACTTC. Protein product: CASSQEVAEQTQYF.

The V gene is TRBV5-4, the J gene TRBJ1-4; D possibly corresponds to TRBD1 (5 bases). The CDR3 covers 14 residues. V lost 0 bases and J 2 bases, leaving 5 bases between the germline ends. Germline CDR1 and CDR2: SGHNT and YYREEE (reference sequence). The CDR3 region has the DNA TGTGCCAGCAGCTTGGGACAGACTAATGAAAAACTGTTTTTT. It codes for CASSLGQTNEKLFF.

This chain uses TRBV4-3 with TRBJ2-7; D might be TRBD1 (6 bases). Germline V gene lookup returns CDR1 LGHNA and CDR2 YSLEER. The CDR3 is 16 residues long. Deletions cut 3 bases from V and 3 bases from J, with 18 bases between. DNA of the CDR3: TGCGCCAGCAGCCAGGCAGCCGGGACAAGTTTCTACGAGCAGTACTTC. Amino acids: CASSQAAGTSFYEQYF.

Worth noting for this clone: The sample has other DNA sequences that encode this CDR3 too. This chain uses TRBV19 with TRBJ1-5; TRBD1 agrees at 8 bases. This CDR3 region has 14 residues. Germline CDR1 is LNHDA and CDR2 is SQIVND (reference sequence). V lost 7 bases to trimming and J lost 2 bases; unmatched junction nucleotides: 4. CDR3 residues: CASTDRGGNQPQHF. Here the CDR3 DNA reads TGTGCCAGTACTGACAGGGGTGGCAATCAGCCCCAGCATTTT.

The chain combines TRBV6-6 with TRBJ1-1, with 11 bases matching TRBD1. V shed 5 bases and J 5 bases; nucleotides not matched to a gene: 7. The CDR3 totals 15 residues. Germline V CDR1 and CDR2: MNHNY, SVGAGI (reference sequence). This CDR3 is CASSIGQGARTEAFF. The CDR3 bases are TGTGCCAGCAGTATAGGACAGGGGGCTAGGACTGAAGCTTTCTTT.

The gene calls are TRBV20-1 and TRBJ2-1; D might be TRBD2 (5 bases). This CDR3 comprises 11 residues. Looked up from germline, CDR1 is DFQATT and CDR2 is SNEGSKA (reference sequence). The V end lost 6 bases, the J end lost 5 bases, and 8 bases lay between the germline ends. The CDR3 sequence is CSAAGNNEQFF. The CDR3 DNA reads as TGCAGTGCGGCGGGTAACAATGAGCAGTTCTTC.

The CDR3 protein is CASSAWAQAGELFF. The CDR3 DNA reads TGTGCCAGCTCTGCGTGGGCCCAGGCCGGGGAGCTGTTTTTT. The chain links TRBV7-9 to TRBJ2-2; D is unclear. The CDR3 covers 14 residues. The germline V and J ends were trimmed by 8 bases and 6 bases, with 16 bases remaining between them. The germline V gene has CDR1 SEHNR and CDR2 FQNEAQ (reference sequence).